Listed below are T cell receptor beta chains from one sample, sequenced in a study of early T cells in non-severe SARS-CoV-2 infection. TCRdb processed the 5' RACE reads anew with MiXCR; each CDR3 protein has one entry. Here the sample spans some 67,000 distinct CDR3 sequences, 10% being singletons. The sequencing used whole blood, collected at baseline. These receptors came from an adult who was a healthcare worker with PCR-confirmed SARS-CoV-2 infection or an uninfected control (not recorded which). Both conserved end residues are part of each CDR3. D genes are given only for firm matches. The size of a clone is reported for some rows only, either as once, few or many, or as a class for expanded clones.

clone_size: few; d_call: .; j_call: TRBJ2-6; v_call: TRBV11-2; cdr3_aa: CASTISGANVLTF; cdr3_nt: TGTGCCAGCACAATCTCTGGGGCCAACGTCCTGACTTTC
clone_size: many; d_call: .; j_call: TRBJ2-6; v_call: TRBV6-5; cdr3_aa: CASSSPRKSSGANVLTF; cdr3_nt: TGTGCCAGCAGTTCCCCGAGGAAGAGCTCTGGGGCCAACGTCCTGACTTTC
clone_size: .; d_call: .; j_call: TRBJ2-3; v_call: TRBV7-9; cdr3_aa: CASSPRRSDLGTDTQYF; cdr3_nt: TGTGCCAGCAGCCCCCGCAGGTCAGACTTAGGAACAGATACGCAGTATTTT
clone_size: .; d_call: .; j_call: TRBJ1-6; v_call: TRBV9; cdr3_aa: CASSVRGLNSPLHF; cdr3_nt: TGTGCCAGCAGCGTAAGAGGGCTTAATTCACCCCTCCACTTT
clone_size: .; d_call: .; j_call: TRBJ1-1; v_call: TRBV19; cdr3_aa: CASNHRGGSTEAFF; cdr3_nt: TGTGCCAGTAACCATAGAGGGGGAAGCACTGAAGCTTTCTTT
clone_size: few; d_call: TRBD1; j_call: TRBJ1-1; v_call: TRBV6-2/TRBV6-3; cdr3_aa: CASSGTGRTTEAFF; cdr3_nt: TGTGCCAGCAGCGGGACAGGGAGAACCACTGAAGCTTTCTTT
clone_size: .; d_call: .; j_call: TRBJ2-5; v_call: TRBV20-1; cdr3_aa: CSGYGAQQETQYF; cdr3_nt: TGCAGTGGTTACGGGGCTCAACAAGAGACCCAGTACTTC
clone_size: many; d_call: .; j_call: TRBJ1-1; v_call: TRBV28; cdr3_aa: CASSLSVRGLGTEAFF; cdr3_nt: TGTGCCAGCAGTTTATCCGTTCGGGGACTCGGCACTGAAGCTTTCTTT
clone_size: few; d_call: TRBD2; j_call: TRBJ2-7; v_call: TRBV6-2/TRBV6-3; cdr3_aa: CASSWGSSGRILYEQYF; cdr3_nt: TGTGCCAGCAGTTGGGGGAGTAGCGGGAGAATTCTGTACGAGCAGTACTTC
clone_size: .; d_call: TRBD1; j_call: TRBJ2-1; v_call: TRBV5-4; cdr3_aa: CASSFKPGQGYNEQFF; cdr3_nt: TGTGCCAGCAGCTTCAAGCCGGGACAGGGGTACAATGAGCAGTTCTTC
clone_size: few; d_call: .; j_call: TRBJ2-6; v_call: TRBV5-4; cdr3_aa: CASSSRTTSGANVLTF; cdr3_nt: TGTGCCAGCAGCTCTAGGACGACCTCTGGGGCCAACGTCCTGACTTTC
clone_size: once; d_call: .; j_call: TRBJ2-3; v_call: TRBV20-1; cdr3_aa: CSAREMDSTDTQYF; cdr3_nt: TGCAGTGCTAGAGAAATGGATAGCACAGATACGCAGTATTTT
clone_size: .; d_call: .; j_call: TRBJ2-6; v_call: TRBV6-5; cdr3_aa: CASTTPGANVLTF; cdr3_nt: TGTGCCAGCACGACACCTGGGGCCAACGTCCTGACTTTC
clone_size: few; d_call: TRBD1; j_call: TRBJ2-7; v_call: TRBV18; cdr3_aa: CASSPPAGTGTYEQYF; cdr3_nt: TGTGCCAGCTCACCACCTGCCGGGACAGGGACCTACGAGCAGTACTTC
clone_size: many; d_call: TRBD2; j_call: TRBJ2-5; v_call: TRBV6-6; cdr3_aa: CASSLSSGQETQYF; cdr3_nt: TGTGCCAGCAGCCTCTCTAGCGGCCAAGAGACCCAGTACTTC
clone_size: many; d_call: TRBD1; j_call: TRBJ1-2; v_call: TRBV10-3; cdr3_aa: CAISEDRGYGYTF; cdr3_nt: TGTGCCATCAGTGAGGACAGGGGCTATGGCTACACCTTC
clone_size: .; d_call: .; j_call: TRBJ2-7; v_call: TRBV6-2/TRBV6-3; cdr3_aa: CASRAPGRTYEQYF; cdr3_nt: TGTGCCAGCAGAGCACCAGGGAGGACCTACGAGCAGTACTTC
clone_size: few; d_call: .; j_call: TRBJ1-2; v_call: TRBV30; cdr3_aa: CAWKSSGTNYGYTF; cdr3_nt: TGTGCCTGGAAATCGTCCGGTACTAACTATGGCTACACCTTC
clone_size: many; d_call: TRBD1; j_call: TRBJ2-5; v_call: TRBV2; cdr3_aa: CATNRGRQETQYF; cdr3_nt: TGTGCCACCAACAGGGGGAGGCAAGAGACCCAGTACTTC
clone_size: many; d_call: .; j_call: TRBJ2-7; v_call: TRBV7-2; cdr3_aa: CASSFLSQQYF; cdr3_nt: TGTGCCAGCAGCTTCCTGTCTCAGCAGTACTTC